One sample yielded the 7 T cell receptor beta chains listed below, sequenced in a study of cytomegalovirus exposure and HLA in healthy donors. TCRdb's copy holds only in-frame clones and misses some; the assay was immunoSEQ multiplex PCR. There are approximately 220,000 clones in the sample; about 90% occur only once, and approximately 1% lies in the top ten. The sample consisted of PBMCs. All receptors derive from a woman in her late teens or twenties in good health and CMV-seronegative.

This clone is a singleton in its sample. V and J are TRBV2 and TRBJ1-2; 7 bases align to TRBD1. The CDR3 has 12 amino acids. Germline V gene data show CDR1 as SNHLY and CDR2 as FYNNEI. The V gene end was trimmed by 4 bases and the J gene end by 4 bases; junction bases not matched to a gene: 0. The CDR3 region has the DNA TGTGCCAGCAGTGGACAGGGCTATGGCTACACCTTC. It is translated as CASSGQGYGYTF.

V usage is TRBV28 and J usage is TRBJ1-5; TRBD1 aligns across 7 bases. The junction had 1 base not matched to a gene; V was cut back by 1 base and J by 1 base. This CDR3 has 15 amino acids. Germline V gene sequence: CDR1 MDHEN, CDR2 SYDVKM. CDR3 region: CASSLLGQSNQPQHF. DNA of the CDR3: TGTGCCAGCAGTTTATTGGGACAGAGCAATCAGCCCCAGCATTTT.

This chain links TRBV6-1 with TRBJ1-5; the D is unclear. CDR1 and CDR2 from the germline V gene are MNHNS and SASEGT. The CDR3 extends over 16 amino acids. V lost 4 bases and J 0 bases, leaving 13 bases between the germline ends. The DNA for the CDR3 is TGTGCCAGCAGTGCCACTCCGGAGGGTAGCAATCAGCCCCAGCATTTT. It yields the protein CASSATPEGSNQPQHF.

The chain joins TRBV28 to TRBJ1-3, with unresolved D. Germline V gene lookup returns CDR1 MDHEN and CDR2 SYDVKM. The length of the CDR3 is 13 residues. Trimming took 6 bases from V and 0 from J, leaving 6 bases between them. The CDR3 DNA is TGTGCCAGCAGGCCGAGCTCTGGAAACACCATATATTTT. Amino acid sequence: CASRPSSGNTIYF.

The chain carries TRBV18 and TRBJ1-1; 7 bases agree with TRBD1. Trimming took 3 bases from V and 0 from J; bases not matched to a gene: 10. The CDR3 extends over 17 amino acids. Germline assignment: CDR1 KGHSH and CDR2 LQKENI. The CDR3 loop is CASSPSGTDDLNTEAFF. The CDR3 nucleotides read TGTGCCAGCTCACCTTCCGGGACAGACGACTTGAACACTGAAGCTTTCTTT.

This sequence joins TRBV5-4 and TRBJ2-3, with TRBD2 matching 9 bases. The CDR3 loop spans 17 amino acids. Germline lookup yields CDR1 SGHNT and CDR2 YYREEE (reference sequence). V shed 0 bases and J 2 bases; nucleotides not matched to a gene: 7. The DNA for the CDR3 is TGTGCCAGCAGCTTGGGAAAGAGACTAGCGGTCACAGATACGCAGTATTTT. Translated, it gives CASSLGKRLAVTDTQYF.

The V call is TRBV14, the J call TRBJ1-2; D gene uncertain. CDR1 SGHDN and CDR2 FVKESK come from the germline V gene. V lost 2 bases to trimming and J lost 2 bases, with 18 bases between them. This CDR3 has 17 amino acids. The DNA for the CDR3 is TGTGCCAGCAGCCAATCCAGTTGGGAGAATTTCAACTATGGCTACACCTTC. It yields the protein CASSQSSWENFNYGYTF.